This TCR beta chain is from a study of cytomegalovirus exposure and HLA in healthy donors. In the PCR, 60 Vbeta and 13 Jbeta primers were used. Produced via immunoSEQ multiplex PCR; TCRdb's table is partial and in-frame only. The table records around 74,000 clones, about four fifths of them present only once. Only one count was recorded for this clone. V lost 3 bases, J lost 11 bases, and 12 bases stayed unmatched. There are 14 residues in the CDR3. Germline CDR1 reads SGDLS; CDR2 reads YYNGEE. The sequence came from a middle-aged man in good health and CMV-seronegative. Sequenced input: PBMCs. The chain combines TRBV9 with TRBJ2-5; 8 bases are a match to TRBD1. The CDR3 reads CASSAGQGAREQYF. CDR3 nucleotides: TGTGCCAGCAGCGCGGGGCAGGGGGCGAGGGAGCAGTACTTC. Combining the CDR3 with reference TRBV9 and TRBJ2-5 gives the whole variable domain DSGVTQTPKHLITATGQRVTLRCSPRSGDLSVYWYQQSLDQGLQFLIQYYNGEERAKGNILERFSAQQFPDLHSELNLSSLELGDSALYFCASSAGQGAREQYFGPGTRLLVL.